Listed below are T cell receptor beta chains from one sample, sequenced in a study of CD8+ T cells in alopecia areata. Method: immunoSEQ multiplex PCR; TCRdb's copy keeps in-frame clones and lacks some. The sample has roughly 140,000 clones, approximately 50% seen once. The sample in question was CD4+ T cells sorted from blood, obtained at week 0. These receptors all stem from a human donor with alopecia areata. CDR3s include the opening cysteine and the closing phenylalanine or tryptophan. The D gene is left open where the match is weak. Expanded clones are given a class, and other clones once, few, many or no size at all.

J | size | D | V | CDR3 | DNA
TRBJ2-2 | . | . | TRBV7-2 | CASSPTGRELFF | TGTGCCAGCAGCCCGACCGGTAGGGAGCTGTTTTTT
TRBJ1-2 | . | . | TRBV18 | CASSPLPGLVRYGYTF | TGTGCCAGCTCACCACTTCCAGGGTTGGTGCGCTATGGCTACACCTTC
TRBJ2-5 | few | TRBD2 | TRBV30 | CAWIEAGRYGRAQYF | TGTGCCTGGATAGAAGCGGGGCGGTACGGTAGGGCCCAGTACTTC
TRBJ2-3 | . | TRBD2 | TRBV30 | CAWSQGGSGRAPDTQYF | TGTGCCTGGAGTCAGGGGGGTAGCGGGAGGGCCCCAGATACGCAGTATTTT
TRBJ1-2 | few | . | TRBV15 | CATSSTGTSTSRGYTF | TGTGCCACCAGCAGCACAGGGACCTCAACATCTCGTGGCTACACCTTC
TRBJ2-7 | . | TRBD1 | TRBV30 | CAWSVGAGGYEQYF | TGTGCCTGGAGTGTGGGGGCAGGGGGCTACGAGCAGTACTTC
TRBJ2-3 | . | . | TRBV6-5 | CASSYSPTSTDTQYF | TGTGCCAGCAGTTACTCGCCCACGTCCACAGATACGCAGTATTTT
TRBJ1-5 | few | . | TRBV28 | CASSLREPQHF | TGTGCCAGCAGTCTCAGGGAGCCCCAGCATTTT
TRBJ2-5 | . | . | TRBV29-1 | CSVAQGGRETQYF | TGCAGCGTTGCACAGGGAGGGAGGGAGACCCAGTACTTC
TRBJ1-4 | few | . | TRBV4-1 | CASSQDPGKLFF | TGCGCCAGCAGCCAAGATCCCGGAAAACTGTTTTTT
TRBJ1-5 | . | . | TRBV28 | CASSRTRGSNQPQHF | TGTGCCAGCAGTCGCACCCGGGGCAGCAATCAGCCCCAGCATTTT
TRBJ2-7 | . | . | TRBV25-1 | CASSPRGSNSYEQYF | TGTGCCAGCAGTCCCCGAGGCAGCAACTCCTACGAGCAGTACTTC
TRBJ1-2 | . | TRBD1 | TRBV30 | CAWSVGTGDDYGYTF | TGTGCCTGGAGTGTCGGGACAGGGGATGACTATGGCTACACCTTC
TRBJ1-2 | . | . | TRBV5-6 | CASSLGVRGGPYGYTF | TGTGCCAGCAGCTTGGGGGTTCGTGGGGGACCCTATGGCTACACCTTC
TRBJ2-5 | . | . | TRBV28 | CASSFASASETQYF | TGTGCCAGCAGTTTTGCCTCGGCGTCGGAGACCCAGTACTTC
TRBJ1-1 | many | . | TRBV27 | CASSLSPIHTEAFF | TGTGCCAGCAGTTTGTCACCCATACACACTGAAGCTTTCTTT
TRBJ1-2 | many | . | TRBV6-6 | CASSYSIGFRADGYTF | TGTGCCAGCAGTTACTCGATAGGGTTCAGGGCGGATGGCTACACCTTC
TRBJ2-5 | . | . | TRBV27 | CASSLSGVGQETQYF | TGTGCCAGCAGTTTATCAGGGGTCGGTCAAGAGACCCAGTACTTC
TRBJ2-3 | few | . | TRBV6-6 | CASRMQRGTDTQYF | TGTGCCAGCAGAATGCAGCGGGGCACAGATACGCAGTATTTT
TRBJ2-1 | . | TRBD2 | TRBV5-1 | CASSFAGTSGGEQFF | TGCGCCAGCAGCTTTGCCGGGACTAGCGGAGGTGAGCAGTTCTTC
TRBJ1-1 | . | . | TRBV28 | CASSLADRMNTEAFF | TGTGCCAGCAGTTTGGCCGACCGAATGAACACTGAAGCTTTCTTT
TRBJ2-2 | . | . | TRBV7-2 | CASSFKGRGNTGELFF | TGTGCCAGCAGCTTCAAAGGCAGGGGGAACACCGGGGAGCTGTTTTTT
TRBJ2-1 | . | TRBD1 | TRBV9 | CASSVVGQGGNEQFF | TGTGCCAGCAGCGTAGTGGGACAGGGAGGCAATGAGCAGTTCTTC
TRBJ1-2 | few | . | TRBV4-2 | CASSYERGTNYGYTF | TGTGCCAGCAGCTACGAGCGAGGAACTAACTATGGCTACACCTTC
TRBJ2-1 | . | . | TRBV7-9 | CASSFDSEAYNEQFF | TGTGCCAGCAGCTTCGACAGTGAAGCCTACAATGAGCAGTTCTTC
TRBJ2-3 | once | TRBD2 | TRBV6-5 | CASSLKTSGIKTQYF | TGTGCCAGCAGTTTGAAGACTAGCGGGATTAAAACGCAGTATTTT
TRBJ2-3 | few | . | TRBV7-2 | CASSLGLRTDTQYF | TGTGCCAGCAGCTTAGGACTGCGCACAGATACGCAGTATTTT
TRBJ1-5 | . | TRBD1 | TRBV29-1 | CSVPYDRDHQPQHF | TGCAGCGTCCCCTATGACAGGGATCATCAGCCCCAGCATTTT
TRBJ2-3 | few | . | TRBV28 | CASTISSLGSDTQYF | TGTGCCAGCACCATTTCCTCTCTGGGGTCAGATACGCAGTATTTT
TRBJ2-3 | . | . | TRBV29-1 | CSGGGYSDTQYF | TGCAGCGGAGGGGGATATTCGGATACGCAGTATTTT
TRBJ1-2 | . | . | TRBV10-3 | CAISEVRGIDYGYTF | TGTGCCATCAGTGAGGTTAGAGGGATCGACTATGGCTACACCTTC
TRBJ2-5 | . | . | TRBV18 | CASSPQRSTGETQYF | TGTGCCAGCTCACCACAACGCTCCACGGGGGAGACCCAGTACTTC
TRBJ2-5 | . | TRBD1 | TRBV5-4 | CASSPRTGALGETQYF | TGTGCCAGCAGCCCTCGGACAGGGGCACTGGGAGAGACCCAGTACTTC
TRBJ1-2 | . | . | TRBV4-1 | CASSQTDVVYGYTF | TGCGCCAGCAGCCAGACCGACGTGGTCTATGGCTACACCTTC
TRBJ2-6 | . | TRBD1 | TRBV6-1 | CAITGDSGANVLTF | TGTGCCATTACAGGGGACTCTGGGGCCAACGTCCTGACTTTC
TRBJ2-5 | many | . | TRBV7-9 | CASSLLEGILETQYF | TGTGCCAGCAGCCTCCTCGAGGGTATACTGGAGACCCAGTACTTC
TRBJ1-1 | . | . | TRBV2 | CASKKEVTVNTEAFF | TGTGCCAGCAAGAAGGAAGTGACAGTTAACACTGAAGCTTTCTTT
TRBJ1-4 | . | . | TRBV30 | CAWSPTGTWDEKLFF | TGTGCCTGGAGTCCAACAGGGACTTGGGATGAAAAACTGTTTTTT
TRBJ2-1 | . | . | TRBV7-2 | CASSLQGRAAGDEQFF | TGTGCCAGCAGTTTACAGGGGAGGGCCGCTGGCGATGAGCAGTTCTTC
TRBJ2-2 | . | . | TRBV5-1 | CASTPPRGGNTGELFF | TGCGCCAGCACCCCTCCCCGCGGAGGAAACACCGGGGAGCTGTTTTTT
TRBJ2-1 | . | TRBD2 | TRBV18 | CASSPRGLAVQRVEQFF | TGTGCCAGCTCACCAAGGGGACTAGCGGTCCAGCGGGTGGAGCAGTTCTTC
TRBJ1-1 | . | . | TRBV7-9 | CASTRIEAFF | TGTGCCAGCACCCGTATCGAAGCTTTCTTT
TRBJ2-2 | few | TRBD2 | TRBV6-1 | CASSELAGGLTGELFF | TGTGCCAGCAGTGAACTAGCGGGAGGTCTCACCGGGGAGCTGTTTTTT
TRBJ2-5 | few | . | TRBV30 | CAWSVRETQYF | TGTGCCTGGAGTGTACGAGAGACCCAGTACTTC
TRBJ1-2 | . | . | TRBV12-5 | CASGLGLGHYGYTF | TGTGCTAGTGGTCTAGGGTTGGGCCACTATGGCTACACCTTC
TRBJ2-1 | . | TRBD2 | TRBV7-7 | CASSLVAGLSYNEQFF | TGTGCTAGCAGCTTAGTAGCGGGGCTCTCCTACAATGAGCAGTTCTTC
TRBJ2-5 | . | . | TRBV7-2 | CASSRGETQYF | TGTGCCAGCAGCCGGGGGGAGACCCAGTACTTC
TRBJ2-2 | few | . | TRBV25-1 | CASSPRGELFF | TGTGCCAGCAGCCCGCGCGGGGAGCTGTTTTTT
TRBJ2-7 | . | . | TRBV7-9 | CASSRGGKTSYEQYF | TGTGCCAGCAGCAGGGGGGGTAAGACCTCCTACGAGCAGTACTTC
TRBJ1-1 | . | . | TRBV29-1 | CSVETGMNTEAFF | TGCAGCGTTGAGACGGGAATGAACACTGAAGCTTTCTTT
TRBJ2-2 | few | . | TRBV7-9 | CASSLALSNTGELFF | TGTGCCAGCAGCTTAGCTCTTTCGAACACCGGGGAGCTGTTTTTT
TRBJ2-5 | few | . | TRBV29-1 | CSVGRGGETQYF | TGCAGCGTCGGCAGGGGAGGAGAGACCCAGTACTTC
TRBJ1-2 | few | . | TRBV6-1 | CASSEAGKNYGYTF | TGTGCCAGCAGTGAAGCCGGGAAGAACTATGGCTACACCTTC
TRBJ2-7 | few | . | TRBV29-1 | CSVRVFYEQYF | TGCAGCGTTAGAGTTTTCTACGAGCAGTACTTC
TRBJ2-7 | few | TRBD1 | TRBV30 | CAWSPPVTGGEQYF | TGTGCCTGGAGTCCCCCCGTGACAGGGGGTGAGCAGTACTTC